These 27 T cell receptor beta chains originate from one sample sequenced in a study of primary melanoma T cells and metastatic recurrence. Assay used: immunoSEQ multiplex PCR; TCRdb lists only in-frame clones, some missing. The sample shows under 150 clones, about 90% of them seen only once. The sequenced sample was melanoma tumor tissue. The receptors here all came from a human donor with melanoma.

V is TRBV1 and J is TRBJ2-5; TRBD1 was called by the table and not checked on the DNA. TRBV1 is described as a pseudogene. This CDR3 has 13 residues. This chain's CDR3 is CASSLRDRETQYF. The CDR3 DNA reads as TGCGCCAGCAGCCTCCGGGACAGGGAGACCCAGTACTTC.

The sample holds one count of this clone. This CDR3 is CASSPTSDHEQYF. Here the CDR3 DNA reads TGTGCCAGCTCACCGACTAGCGACCACGAGCAGTACTTC. The chain uses TRBV18 and TRBJ2-7, with 8 positions matching TRBD2. Germline V gene data show CDR1 as KGHSH and CDR2 as LQKENI. V lost 3 bases and J lost 5; bases outside the gene matches: 3. The CDR3 is made up of 13 amino acids. The variable domain in full, completed from reference TRBV18 and TRBJ2-7, reads NAGVMQNPRHLVRRRGQEARLRCSPMKGHSHVYWYRQLPEEGLKFMVYLQKENIIDESGMPKERFSAEFPKEGPSILRIQQVVRGDSAAYFCASSPTSDHEQYFGPGTRLTVT.

The chain carries TRBV11-3 and TRBJ1-2; no reliable D call. V was cut by 6 bases and J by 1 base, with 12 bases left in between. In germline, CDR1 is SGHNT, CDR2 YENEEA. This CDR3 has 14 amino acids. The CDR3: CASRLAGLNYGYTF. CDR3 DNA: TGTGCCAGCAGGTTGGCCGGCCTTAACTATGGCTACACCTTC.

This sequence joins TRBV6-8 and TRBJ1-3; D call uncertain. The CDR3 extends over 14 amino acids. V lost 3 bases to trimming and J lost 0 bases, with 6 bases between them. The germline gives CDR1 MNHGY, CDR2 SAAAGT. CDR3 sequence: CASSYTVSGNTIYF. The CDR3 DNA reads TGTGCCAGCAGTTATACCGTCTCTGGAAACACCATATATTTT.

The gene calls are TRBV7-5 and TRBJ2-1; the table's D gene call, TRBD2, was not cross checked with the DNA. TRBV7-5 is tagged as a pseudogene. The length of the CDR3 is 16 residues. CDR3 region: CASSLLGERSYNEQFF. In nucleotides, the CDR3 is TGTGCCAGCAGCTTGTTGGGAGAGCGCTCCTACAATGAGCAGTTCTTC.

This clone occurred once. The V gene is TRBV11-3, the J gene TRBJ2-5; 7 nucleotides line up with TRBD1. V gave up 7 bases and J gave up 5 bases; unmatched junction bases: 16. This CDR3 comprises 16 residues. In germline, CDR1 is SGHNT, CDR2 YENEEA. The CDR3 here is CASNKQGFIGGETQYF. The CDR3 DNA is TGTGCCAGCAACAAACAGGGGTTCATCGGCGGGGAGACCCAGTACTTC.

This chain connects TRBV30 to TRBJ1-1; 9 positions agree with TRBD1. Germline values: CDR1 GTSNPN, CDR2 SVGIG (reference sequence). This CDR3 comprises 15 residues. Trimming removed 4 bases from V and 4 bases from J; junction bases left unmatched: 10. CDR3 DNA: TGTGCCTGGACCTTCCGGGACAGGGTAGGCACTGAAGCTTTCTTT. This sequence encodes CAWTFRDRVGTEAFF.

The rearrangement joins TRBV14 to TRBJ2-7; 10 nucleotides align to TRBD2. V lost 1 base to trimming and J lost 5 bases; unmatched junction nucleotides: 17. Germline V gene lookup returns CDR1 SGHDN and CDR2 FVKESK. The CDR3 runs 19 residues. CDR3 in DNA: TGTGCCAGCAGCCAAGGACTAGCGGGTGACCTTGCTGGACGGAACGAGCAGTACTTC. It yields the protein CASSQGLAGDLAGRNEQYF.

In DNA form, the CDR3 reads TGTGCCAGTAAGGGGTTAGGCAATCAGCCCCAGCATTTT. It specifies CASKGLGNQPQHF. The chain employs TRBV19 and TRBJ1-5; D possibly corresponds to TRBD1 (5 bases). Trimming removed 7 bases from V and 2 bases from J, with 9 bases in between. CDR1 LNHDA and CDR2 SQIVND come from the germline V gene (reference sequence). The CDR3 covers 13 residues.

The CDR3, as DNA: TGCGCCAGCCATCTTGGGCGGGAGGGCTTAGATACGCAGTATTTT. It encodes CASHLGREGLDTQYF. The chain combines TRBV5-1 with TRBJ2-3; 9 nucleotides line up with TRBD2. Losses at the gene ends were 7 bases for V and 5 bases for J; bases not matched to a gene: 11. CDR1 is SGHRS, CDR2 YFSETQ, per germline. CDR3 length: 15 amino acids.

V usage is TRBV7-4 and J usage is TRBJ2-1, with 7 bases identical to TRBD2. The V segment lost 0 bases and the J segment 9 bases; nucleotides outside the gene matches: 2. This CDR3 contains 13 residues. CDR1 SGHVT and CDR2 SQSDAQ come from the germline V gene. CDR3 DNA sequence: TGTGCCAGCAGCTTAGCTCCGGGAGGTGAGCAGTTCTTC. Translation gives CASSLAPGGEQFF.

V usage is TRBV7-7 and J usage is TRBJ1-2; D is ambiguous. V gave up 3 bases and J gave up 4 bases, with 18 bases separating them. This CDR3 spans 16 amino acids. Germline CDR1 is SSHAT and CDR2 is FNYEAQ (reference sequence). The CDR3 sequence is CASSFIDSAQTYGYTF. The DNA of the CDR3 is TGTGCCAGCAGCTTCATTGATTCAGCTCAGACCTATGGCTACACCTTC.

V usage is TRBV6-7 and J usage is TRBJ1-5; D unclear. TRBV6-7 is an ORF for which the function is uncertain. V shed 4 bases and J shed 3 bases, with 7 bases lying between them. This CDR3 is 13 amino acids long. CDR3 region: CASSFRDNQPQHF. The CDR3 bases are TGTGCCAGCAGTTTCCGGGACAATCAGCCCCAGCATTTT.

This sequence joins TRBV19 and TRBJ1-1; D is perhaps TRBD1 (5 bases). Germline CDR1 LNHDA, CDR2 SQIVND (reference sequence). V lost 7 bases and J 5 bases, leaving 14 bases between the germline ends. The CDR3 contains 13 residues. CDR3: CASTPTVKTEAFF. The CDR3 DNA reads TGTGCCAGTACGCCGACAGTTAAAACTGAAGCTTTCTTT.

This chain links TRBV15 with TRBJ1-5; D is unclear. This CDR3 is 14 amino acids long. Germline loops: CDR1 LNHNV, CDR2 YYDKDF (reference sequence). The V and J ends lost 4 bases and 4 bases respectively, with 11 bases between them. CDR3 in amino acids: CATSTNTGNQPQHF. CDR3 nucleotides: TGTGCCACCAGCACTAATACGGGAAATCAGCCCCAGCATTTT.

This chain uses TRBV11-3 with TRBJ2-1; 8 bases map to TRBD2. V shed 3 bases and J 9 bases; nucleotides not matched to a gene: 16. The CDR3 is 17 residues long. Germline loops: CDR1 SGHNT, CDR2 YENEEA. CDR3 residues: CASSFSGKTPFGSEQFF. In DNA, the CDR3 is TGTGCCAGCAGCTTTAGCGGGAAAACCCCCTTCGGGAGTGAGCAGTTCTTC. The entire variable domain, with the rest obtained from reference TRBV11-3 and TRBJ2-1, is as follows: EAGVVQSPRYKIIEKKQPVAFWCNPISGHNTLYWYLQNLGQGPELLIRYENEEAVDDSQLPKDRFSAERLKGVDSTLKIQPAELGDSAVYLCASSFSGKTPFGSEQFFGPGTRLTVL.

The chain has TRBV19 and TRBJ1-2; D remains unclear. Germline V CDR1 and CDR2: LNHDA, SQIVND (reference sequence). This CDR3 region has 11 residues. V was clipped by 7 bases and J by 2 bases, with 5 bases between them. CDR3 DNA sequence: TGTGCCAGTACAGCCAACTATGGCTACACCTTC. It yields the protein CASTANYGYTF.

The V call is TRBV11-3, the J call TRBJ1-5; D is unresolved. This CDR3 has 15 amino acids. Germline CDR1 reads SGHNT; CDR2 reads YENEEA. V lost 0 bases to trimming and J lost 2 bases, with 8 bases between them. CDR3 sequence reads: CASSLDGFGNQPQHF. The CDR3 coding sequence is TGTGCCAGCAGCTTAGATGGCTTCGGCAATCAGCCCCAGCATTTT.

The gene calls are TRBV11-3 and TRBJ2-7; perhaps TRBD2 as D (6 bases). Germline CDR1 and CDR2: SGHNT and YENEEA. Trimming removed 5 bases from V and 3 bases from J, with 14 bases in between. This CDR3 contains 14 residues. The CDR3 DNA follows: TGTGCCAGCAGCCCGCGGGCGGGGCTCTACGAGCAGTACGTC. As protein: CASSPRAGLYEQYV.

This chain connects TRBV30 to TRBJ2-1, with D unresolved. The germline V gene has CDR1 GTSNPN and CDR2 SVGIG (reference sequence). The CDR3 runs 13 residues. V was shortened by 1 base and J by 4 bases, with 8 bases between the two germline ends. CDR3 residues: CAWSADRYNEQFF. The CDR3 DNA is TGTGCCTGGAGTGCCGACCGTTACAATGAGCAGTTCTTC. The full variable domain, with the rest looked up from reference TRBV30 and TRBJ2-1, is SQTIHQWPATLVQPVGSPLSLECTVEGTSNPNLYWYRQAAGRGLQLLFYSVGIGQISSEVPQNLSASRPQDRQFILSSKKLLLSDSGFYLCAWSADRYNEQFFGPGTRLTVL.

The chain is built from TRBV6-8 and TRBJ1-1; D is undetermined. Germline values: CDR1 MNHGY, CDR2 SAAAGT. The CDR3 has 13 amino acids. V was shortened by 2 bases and J by 1 base, with 5 bases between the two germline ends. Written as DNA, the CDR3 is TGTGCCAGCAGTTACAACGAGAACACTGAAGCTTTCTTT. This gives the protein CASSYNENTEAFF.

V gene TRBV22-1 combines with J gene TRBJ2-7; the listed D gene, TRBD1, was not tested against the DNA. TRBV22-1 is recorded as a pseudogene. The CDR3 is made up of 13 amino acids. The CDR3 nucleotides read TGTGCCAGCAGTTTAGTCAGGGTGGGTGAGCAGTACTTC. Translating gives CASSLVRVGEQYF.

The J gene is TRBJ2-1, the V gene TRBV5-1, with D unresolved. The CDR3 is 15 residues long. V was trimmed by 4 bases and J by 4 bases, leaving 15 bases between them. From germline, CDR1 is SGHRS and CDR2 YFSETQ. CDR3 loop: CASSVGAPPYNEQFF. CDR3 nucleotides: TGCGCCAGCAGCGTCGGAGCCCCTCCTTACAATGAGCAGTTCTTC.

The gene calls are TRBV6-8 and TRBJ1-1, with 7 bases that match TRBD1. This CDR3 is built from 14 residues. Germline CDR1 and CDR2: MNHGY and SAAAGT. With V trimmed by 10 bases and J by 4 bases, 12 bases remained unmatched. As DNA, the CDR3 is TGTGCCACTGAAACGGACAGGACCTCCACTGAAGCTTTCTTT. Residues: CATETDRTSTEAFF.

This rearrangement joins TRBV7-6 to TRBJ2-3; 8 bases are a match to TRBD1. Germline CDR1 and CDR2: SGHVS and FNYEAQ. Germline trimming cut 4 bases from V and 1 base from J; bases unmatched to any gene: 4. This CDR3 spans 15 amino acids. The CDR3 region is CASSSGQGGTDTQYF. The CDR3, as DNA: TGTGCCAGCAGCTCCGGACAGGGCGGCACAGATACGCAGTATTTT.

By sample share, this clone is hyperexpanded (1% or more). The chain uses TRBV12-2 and TRBJ2-7. TRBV12-2 is reported as a pseudogene. The CDR3 spans 14 residues. CDR3 loop: CAGAGLVSSYEQYV. In DNA form, the CDR3 reads TGTGCCGGGGCAGGGCTGGTCAGCTCCTACGAGCAGTACGTC.

A few counts support this clone. The gene calls are TRBV6-8 and TRBJ2-2; 11 bases fit TRBD2. The CDR3 is made up of 21 amino acids. Germline V lookup: CDR1 MNHGY, CDR2 SAAAGT. With V trimmed by 0 bases and J by 2 bases, 14 bases remained unmatched. The CDR3: CASSYSIGPLGLAGNTGELFF. DNA for the CDR3: TGTGCCAGCAGTTACTCGATAGGGCCGTTRGGACTAGCGGGTAACACCGGGGAGCTGTTTTTT.